The table lists the clone carrying this TCR beta chain with a count of one. Its antigen is not known. TCRdb's copy holds only in-frame clones and misses some; the assay was immunoSEQ multiplex PCR. This sample has 65,000 to 80,000 clones, with roughly 90% found just once. Trimming shortened V by 3 bases and J by 2 bases, and 5 bases separated the two germline ends. Germline CDR1 reads LNHDA; CDR2 reads SQIVND (reference sequence). This CDR3 comprises 13 residues. The data stem from a study of OX40 agonist ivuxolimab in advanced cancers. For the study at large: Prior anti-PD-1, anti-PD-L1 or anti-CTLA-4 therapy was allowed; around 40% had some. General study points: Clones of CD4+ and CD8+ blood T cells grew by week 6 at doses of 0.1 to 3.0 mg/kg.

The sample consisted of CD4+ or CD8+ T cells sorted from blood, taken in a trial of the OX40 agonist ivuxolimab. The chain couples TRBV19 to TRBJ1-5; D ambiguous. The clonotype was recovered from an adult with an advanced solid tumor such as melanoma, head and neck, liver or kidney cancer. Here the CDR3 DNA reads TGTGCCAGTAGTATTATTGGCAATCAGCCCCAGCATTTT. This translates into CASSIIGNQPQHF.